This T cell receptor (beta chain) derives from a study of breast tumors, draining lymph nodes, adjacent tissues. Study-wide results and limits: Data fit most tumor T cells coming from lymph node, expanding in tumor.

Samples came from axillary lymph nodes draining the breast cancer. A remark on this clonotype: Antigen unknown.

Germline CDR1 MNHEY, CDR2 SVGEGT. The CDR3 extends over 16 amino acids. Trimming at V came to 5 bases and at J to 2 bases, leaving 6 bases not matched to a gene. TCRdb analysed the multiplex PCR reads with MiXCR anew, one entry per CDR3 protein. The repertoire holds some 150,000 distinct CDR3 sequences, about 34% seen once, with roughly 3.8% in the top ten. The TCR was taken from a female donor with breast cancer. Some clones in this sample may be carry-over from other donors' samples. This chain links TRBV6-2 or TRBV6-3 with TRBJ2-3; 11 bases align to TRBD2. The sample comprised axillary lymph node tissue. The CDR3 nucleotides are TGTGCCAGCAGTATAGCGGGAGGGTTTAACACAGATACGCAGTATTTT. The encoded protein is CASSIAGGFNTDTQYF.